The 27 T cell receptor beta chains given below trace back to one sample, sequenced in a study of response to subunit inactivated influenza vaccine. TCRdb called the RT-PCR reads again in MiXCR, with one record for every CDR3 protein. The data contain hundreds of thousands of distinct CDR3 sequences, 7.6% of them singletons. The sequencing used PBMCs from blood, collected less than 25 months after vaccination. All receptors come from a man aged 50-75 years who received an inactivated influenza vaccine.

This clonotype has just a few counts. V gene TRBV15 combines with J gene TRBJ1-5; D is undetermined. The germline CDR1 and CDR2 sequences are LNHNV and YYDKDF (reference sequence). Trimming stripped 0 bases from V and 6 bases from J, with 3 bases between. This CDR3 spans 12 amino acids. CDR3: CATSRDSQPQHF. The DNA for the CDR3 is TGTGCCACCAGCAGAGACAGTCAGCCCCAGCATTTT.

The sample holds many counts of this clonotype. The V gene is TRBV28, the J gene TRBJ1-2; D is ambiguous. The CDR3 spans 13 residues. CDR1 MDHEN and CDR2 SYDVKM come from the germline V gene. V lost 6 bases and J 4 bases, leaving 12 bases between the germline ends. The CDR3 bases are TGTGCCAGCAGAAGTTCCCGGTCCTATGGCTACACCTTC. This translates into CASRSSRSYGYTF.

This chain joins TRBV19 and TRBJ2-3; D remains ambiguous. CDR1 is LNHDA and CDR2 is SQIVND in the germline V gene (reference sequence). Trimming took 5 bases from V and 3 from J, leaving 9 bases between them. The CDR3 runs 13 residues. CDR3 amino acids: CASSDIATDTQYF. Here the CDR3 DNA reads TGTGCCAGTAGTGACATTGCGACAGATACGCAGTATTTT.

The V call is TRBV6-2 or TRBV6-3, the J call TRBJ2-1; 8 bases fit TRBD1. The CDR3 has 15 amino acids. Germline V lookup: CDR1 MNHEY, CDR2 SVGEGT. The trim removed 0 bases at V and 8 bases at J, leaving 6 bases unmatched. The CDR3 here is CASSYSAGGFDEQFF. CDR3 nucleotide sequence: TGTGCCAGCAGTTACTCGGCAGGGGGCTTCGATGAGCAGTTCTTC.

This sequence joins TRBV7-2 and TRBJ2-3; possible D gene TRBD2, 7 bases. The CDR3 runs to 16 residues. V shed 6 bases and J shed 1 base, with 17 bases lying between them. Germline loops: CDR1 SGHTA, CDR2 FQGNSA. CDR3 sequence: CASSPRGGPGTDTQYF. DNA for the CDR3: TGTGCCAGCAGTCCGAGGGGGGGGCCTGGCACAGATACGCAGTATTTT.

This sequence joins TRBV12-3 or TRBV12-4 and TRBJ2-5; tentative D call: TRBD2 (5 bases). V lost 5 bases to trimming and J lost 5 bases, with 15 bases between them. CDR3 length: 14 residues. Written as DNA, the CDR3 is TGTGCCAGCAGTCCCCGGGGTTCAAGGGAGACCCAGTACTTC. It translates to CASSPRGSRETQYF.

The chain carries TRBV6-1 and TRBJ2-7, with a tentative D call TRBD1 (6 bases). CDR1 and CDR2 (germline): MNHNS, SASEGT. Trimming removed 8 bases at V and 6 bases at J, with 17 bases between. This CDR3 spans 13 amino acids. The DNA of the CDR3 is TGTGCCAGCGGGAGAGGGGGTGACGGCGAGCAGTACTTC. This sequence encodes CASGRGGDGEQYF.

The chain employs TRBV6-2 or TRBV6-3 and TRBJ1-2; no clear D gene. The V end lost 4 bases, the J end lost 5 bases, and 8 bases lay between the germline ends. Germline V gene sequence: CDR1 MNHEY, CDR2 SVGEGT. There are 12 residues in the CDR3. CDR3 sequence: CASSSPTYGYTF. DNA of the CDR3: TGTGCCAGCAGTTCCCCGACATATGGCTACACCTTC.

The V and J genes are TRBV6-6 and TRBJ2-1; no clear D gene. This CDR3 contains 12 residues. Germline assignment: CDR1 MNHNY and CDR2 SVGAGI (reference sequence). Trimming removed 0 bases from V and 9 bases from J, with 6 bases in between. The CDR3 DNA reads as TGTGCCAGCAGTTACTCGGGAATTGAGCAGTTCTTC. This encodes CASSYSGIEQFF.

The chain joins TRBV10-2 to TRBJ2-5, with 8 bases lining up with TRBD1. Germline CDR1 is WSHSY and CDR2 is SAAADI. V lost 5 bases to trimming and J lost 4 bases; unmatched junction nucleotides: 9. There are 15 residues in the CDR3. Here the CDR3 DNA reads TGCGCCAGCAGTCCACGGAGGACAGGGCTAGAGACCCAGTACTTC. Protein product: CASSPRRTGLETQYF.

This clonotype has a handful of counts. The CDR3 spells CASSSGTRSNSPLHF. Written as DNA, the CDR3 is TGTGCCAGCAGCTCGGGGACGAGAAGTAATTCACCCCTCCACTTT. The chain is built from TRBV11-1 and TRBJ1-6; D might be TRBD1 (5 bases). There are 15 residues in the CDR3. Germline V lookup: CDR1 SGHAT, CDR2 FQDESV (reference sequence). Trimming stripped 4 bases from V and 6 bases from J, with 13 bases between. Full variable domain (missing parts from reference TRBV11-1 and TRBJ1-6): EAEVAQSPRYKITEKSQAVAFWCDPISGHATLYWYRQILGQGPELLVQFQDESVVDDSQLPKDRFSAERLKGVDSTLKIQPAELGDSAMYLCASSSGTRSNSPLHFGNGTRLTVT.

This clonotype was detected ten times or more. The V and J genes are TRBV4-2 and TRBJ2-2, with unresolved D. There are 17 residues in the CDR3. V was pared by 1 base and J by 5 bases, with 17 bases between. Germline V gives CDR1 LGHNA, CDR2 YNFKEQ. CDR3 DNA sequence: TGTGCCAGCAGCCAAGCTCCGGGCCACTTGGTAACCGGGGAGCTGTTTTTT. Protein: CASSQAPGHLVTGELFF.

The table lists this clonotype with many counts. The V gene is TRBV9, the J gene TRBJ1-6; the D is unclear. CDR3 length: 14 residues. Trimming took 4 bases from V and 5 from J, leaving 10 bases between them. CDR1 and CDR2 (germline): SGDLS, YYNGEE. The DNA for the CDR3 is TGTGCCAGCAGCACCCGGTGGAATAATTCACCCCTCCACTTT. This codes for CASSTRWNNSPLHF.

This clonotype showed up many times. The chain combines TRBV5-1 with TRBJ2-5, with 10 bases that match TRBD2. J gave up 5 bases and V 4 bases, and 5 bases lay outside the gene matches. The CDR3 consists of 14 residues. Per the germline V gene, CDR1 is SGHRS and CDR2 is YFSETQ. The chain's CDR3 is CASSPGTSVETQYF. CDR3 sequence (DNA): TGCGCCAGCAGCCCTGGGACTAGCGTGGAGACCCAGTACTTC.

Ten or more counts support this clonotype. The genes are TRBV5-1 and TRBJ1-1; 9 positions agree with TRBD1. The J segment lost 5 bases and the V segment lost 4 bases, leaving 6 bases of the junction unmatched. The CDR3 consists of 14 residues. Germline CDR1 and CDR2: SGHRS and YFSETQ. The CDR3 nucleotides are TGCGCCAGCAGCAAGGACAGGGGTGGTACTGAAGCTTTCTTT. Amino acid sequence: CASSKDRGGTEAFF. Filled out from reference TRBV5-1 and TRBJ1-1, the complete variable domain reads KAGVTQTPRYLIKTRGQQVTLSCSPISGHRSVSWYQQTPGQGLQFLFEYFSETQRNKGNFPGRFSGRQFSNSRSEMNVSTLELGDSALYLCASSKDRGGTEAFFGQGTRLTVV.

The chain links TRBV5-4 to TRBJ2-7; D is ambiguous. CDR1 and CDR2 (germline): SGHNT, YYREEE (reference sequence). Trimming stripped 4 bases from V and 0 bases from J, with 11 bases between. CDR3 length: 14 residues. The CDR3 here is CASSPHPGSYEQYF. CDR3 nucleotide sequence: TGTGCCAGCAGCCCCCACCCGGGCTCCTACGAGCAGTACTTC.

Comments on this clonotype: A much larger clone differs by one base, so this may be a read error. The rearrangement links TRBV6-1 to TRBJ1-2, with 8 bases lining up with TRBD1. The length of the CDR3 is 13 residues. Trimming took 6 bases from V and 5 from J; bases not matched to a gene: 5. Germline V gene data show CDR1 as MNHNS and CDR2 as SASEGT. The CDR3 DNA is TGTGCCAGCAGAGACGGGACAGGATATGGCTACACCTTC. Translation: CASRDGTGYGYTF.

This clonotype has a handful of counts. This chain links TRBV20-1 with TRBJ2-6; D may be TRBD2 (5 bases). CDR3 length: 17 amino acids. The V end was cut by 0 bases, the J end by 1 base, with 13 bases between. Per the germline V gene, CDR1 is DFQATT and CDR2 is SNEGSKA (reference sequence). CDR3 in DNA: TGCAGTGCTAGAGATGAGGGCAGTTTGTCTGGGGCCAACGTCCTGACTTTC. Encoded protein: CSARDEGSLSGANVLTF.

This clonotype was seen at least ten times. The chain couples TRBV4-2 to TRBJ2-1; TRBD2 aligns across 7 bases. V dropped 7 bases and J dropped 1; count of bases not matched to a gene: 10. The CDR3 has 16 amino acids. CDR1 is LGHNA and CDR2 is YNFKEQ in the germline V gene. The CDR3 coding sequence is TGTGCCAGCAAGGGAGGCGGGAGTGGTTCCTACAATGAGCAGTTCTTC. It is translated as CASKGGGSGSYNEQFF.

The CDR3 DNA reads TGTGCCAGCAGTCATAAGCCGGGACTAGCGGGAGGTTCCTACGAGCAGTACTTC. Protein: CASSHKPGLAGGSYEQYF. This chain connects TRBV6-1 to TRBJ2-7; the match to TRBD2 covers 15 bases. The CDR3 sequence is 18 residues long. Germline trimming cut 5 bases from V and 1 base from J; bases unmatched to any gene: 9. Germline-derived CDR1 and CDR2 are MNHNS and SASEGT.

The chain uses TRBV10-3 and TRBJ2-1; D gene ambiguous. CDR3 length equals 13 residues. V lost 8 bases to trimming and J lost 2 bases, with 10 bases between them. CDR1 and CDR2 from the germline V gene are ENHRY and SYGVKD. The DNA for the CDR3 is TGTGCCATCGGTCAGTCCGCCTACAATGAGCAGTTCTTC. Translating gives CAIGQSAYNEQFF.

The chain has TRBV12-3 or TRBV12-4 and TRBJ1-2; perhaps TRBD1 as D (5 bases). The CDR3 is 15 amino acids. V was cut by 4 bases and J by 7 bases, with 19 bases left in between. Here the CDR3 reads CASSSLGRSISGYTF. CDR3 nucleotide sequence: TGTGCCAGCAGTTCACTGGGACGGTCGATAAGTGGCTACACCTTC.

This clonotype was seen a few times. The V gene is TRBV3-1, the J gene TRBJ2-5; the D gene is possibly TRBD2 (6 bases). The V and J ends lost 1 base and 1 base respectively, with 7 bases between them. CDR1 is LGHDT, CDR2 YNNKEL, per germline (reference sequence). The CDR3 consists of 14 residues. CDR3: CASSQGTIQETQYF. DNA for the CDR3: TGTGCCAGCAGCCAAGGGACTATCCAAGAGACCCAGTACTTC.

The J gene is TRBJ1-1, the V gene TRBV9; 10 nucleotides line up with TRBD1. Germline CDR1 reads SGDLS; CDR2 reads YYNGEE. The CDR3 covers 19 residues. The V gene end was trimmed by 4 bases and the J gene end by 4 bases; junction bases not matched to a gene: 19. CDR3 DNA: TGTGCCAGCAGCACCCGGGACAGGGGAGGGGTAATGGGTGGCACTGAAGCTTTCTTT. Its protein product is CASSTRDRGGVMGGTEAFF.

In its sample, this clonotype was seen many times. The chain recombines TRBV5-1 with TRBJ1-3; D uncertain. The CDR3 extends over 16 amino acids. Germline V lookup: CDR1 SGHRS, CDR2 YFSETQ. V dropped 0 bases and J dropped 0 bases, with 10 bases sitting between them. The CDR3 protein is CASSLAELPSGNTIYF. For the CDR3, the DNA is TGCGCCAGCAGCTTGGCCGAGCTTCCCTCTGGAAACACCATATATTTT.

This clonotype has at least ten counts. The V gene is TRBV4-3, the J gene TRBJ2-2; no clear D gene. The germline V and J ends were trimmed by 0 bases and 2 bases, with 4 bases remaining between them. CDR1 and CDR2 from the germline V gene are LGHNA and YSLEER. The length of the CDR3 is 14 residues. The CDR3 DNA reads as TGCGCCAGCAGCCAAGATGGTAACACCGGGGAGCTGTTTTTT. Amino acids: CASSQDGNTGELFF.

The J gene is TRBJ2-7, the V gene TRBV3-1; 8 positions match TRBD1. The CDR3 is made up of 14 amino acids. Germline CDR1 LGHDT, CDR2 YNNKEL (reference sequence). With 5 bases clipped from V and 5 bases from J, the junction kept 8 bases outside the gene matches. CDR3 in DNA: TGTGCCAGCAGCTTTCGATCGGGACAGGACGAGCAGTACTTC. Protein product: CASSFRSGQDEQYF.